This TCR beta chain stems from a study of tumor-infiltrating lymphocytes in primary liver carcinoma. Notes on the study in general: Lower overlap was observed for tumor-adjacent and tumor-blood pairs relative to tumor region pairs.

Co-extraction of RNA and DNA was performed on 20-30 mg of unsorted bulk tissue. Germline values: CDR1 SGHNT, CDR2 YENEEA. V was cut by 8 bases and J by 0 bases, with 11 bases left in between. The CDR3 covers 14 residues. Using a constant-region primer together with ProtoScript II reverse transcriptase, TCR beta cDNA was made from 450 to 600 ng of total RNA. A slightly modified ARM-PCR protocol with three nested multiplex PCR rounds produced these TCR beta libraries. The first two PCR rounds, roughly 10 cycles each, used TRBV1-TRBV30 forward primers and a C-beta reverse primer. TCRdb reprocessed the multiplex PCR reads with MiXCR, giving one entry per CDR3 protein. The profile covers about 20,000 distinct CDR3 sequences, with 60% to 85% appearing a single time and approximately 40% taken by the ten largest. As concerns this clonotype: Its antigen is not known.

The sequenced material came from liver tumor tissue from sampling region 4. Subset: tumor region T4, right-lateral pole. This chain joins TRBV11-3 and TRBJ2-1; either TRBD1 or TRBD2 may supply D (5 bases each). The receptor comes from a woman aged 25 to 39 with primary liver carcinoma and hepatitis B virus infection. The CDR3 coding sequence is TGTGCCAGCGGCCCAGGGAGCTCCTACAATGAGCAGTTCTTC. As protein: CASGPGSSYNEQFF.